One sample yielded the 18 T cell receptor beta chains listed below, sequenced in a study of cytomegalovirus exposure and HLA in healthy donors. Use of 60 Vbeta and 13 Jbeta primers characterized the PCR. The method was immunoSEQ multiplex PCR; TCRdb's version includes in-frame clones alone and lacks a portion of them. The table includes approximately 190,000 clones, approximately 78% detected once. The specimen was PBMCs. The receptors originated from a woman aged 45 to 65 in good health and CMV-seropositive.

J is TRBJ1-1 and V is TRBV19; 8 bases fit TRBD1. The CDR3 extends over 15 amino acids. V lost 6 bases, J lost 0 bases, and 6 bases stayed unmatched. The germline V gene encodes CDR1 LNHDA and CDR2 SQIVND (reference sequence). CDR3 protein: CASRTGELMNTEAFF. The CDR3 nucleotides read TGTGCCAGTAGGACAGGGGAGTTAATGAACACTGAAGCTTTCTTT.

The chain uses TRBV10-3 and TRBJ1-2; no reliable D call. CDR1 is ENHRY and CDR2 is SYGVKD in the germline V gene. The CDR3 loop spans 13 amino acids. V lost 1 base, J lost 3 bases, and 6 bases lay in between. Written as DNA, the CDR3 is TGTGCCATCAGTGAGTGGCGGGACTATGGCTACACCTTC. Its protein product is CAISEWRDYGYTF.

The rearrangement joins TRBV18 to TRBJ2-3; 7 nucleotides match TRBD2. CDR1 is KGHSH, CDR2 LQKENI, per germline. CDR3 length equals 18 residues. Trimming took 6 bases from V and 2 from J; bases not matched to a gene: 17. CDR3: CASSPLLGGLTSTDTQYF. DNA of the CDR3: TGTGCCAGCTCCCCCCTATTGGGAGGGCTAACCTCCACAGATACGCAGTATTTT.

This chain joins TRBV5-1 and TRBJ1-1; D possibly corresponds to TRBD1 (5 bases). Deletions cut 0 bases from V and 0 bases from J, with 12 bases between. Germline V gene data show CDR1 as SGHRS and CDR2 as YFSETQ. This CDR3 is 16 amino acids long. CDR3 region: CASSLGQGNLNTEAFF. CDR3 in DNA: TGCGCCAGCAGCTTGGGGCAGGGCAATCTGAACACTGAAGCTTTCTTT.

In this sample, this clone turned up a few times. The sample contains more than one DNA sequence encoding this CDR3. The J gene is TRBJ2-7, the V gene TRBV5-8; no clear D gene. Trimming took 0 bases from V and 4 from J, leaving 2 bases between them. The CDR3 contains 11 residues. Per the germline V gene, CDR1 is SGHTS and CDR2 is YDEGEE. The chain's CDR3 is CASSLAYEQYF. Here the CDR3 DNA reads TGTGCCAGCAGCTTGGCTTACGAGCAGTACTTC.

As for this clone: A read error may produce the germline difference seen at one junction end. V is TRBV7-9 and J is TRBJ1-6, with D maybe TRBD1 (5 bases). The CDR3 contains 16 residues. Germline values: CDR1 SEHNR, CDR2 FQNEAQ (reference sequence). CDR3: CSSSQPILGPNSPLHF. In DNA, the CDR3 is TGTTCCAGCAGCCAACCCATACTGGGGCCTAATTCACCCCTCCACTTT.

This clone came up a few times. This chain links TRBV28 with TRBJ1-4; 8 bases map to TRBD1. V lost 2 bases and J lost 8; bases outside the gene matches: 7. From germline, CDR1 is MDHEN and CDR2 SYDVKM. The CDR3 totals 15 residues. CDR3 nucleotide sequence: TGTGCCAGCAGTTTAAAGGACAGGGTCCGGGAAAAACTGTTTTTT. Its translation: CASSLKDRVREKLFF.

This chain connects TRBV28 to TRBJ2-4, with D maybe TRBD1 (7 bases). The CDR3 has 15 amino acids. Germline V gives CDR1 MDHEN, CDR2 SYDVKM. V was trimmed by 2 bases and J by 7 bases, leaving 15 bases between them. The CDR3 DNA follows: TGTGCCAGCAGTTTAGCCTTCAGGGGGAGGAACATTCAGTACTTC. It yields the protein CASSLAFRGRNIQYF.

Notes on this clone: At one boundary the junction diverges from the germline segment, which might be a read error. The chain employs TRBV7-9 and TRBJ1-1, with TRBD1 matching 8 bases. Germline assignment: CDR1 SEHNR and CDR2 FQNEAQ (reference sequence). This CDR3 is built from 13 residues. The CDR3 loop reads CSSSSRGLTEAFF. CDR3 sequence (DNA): TGTTCCAGCAGCTCCAGGGGGCTGACTGAAGCTTTCTTT.

The rearrangement uses TRBV27 and TRBJ2-7; TRBD1 aligns across 9 bases. Germline lookup yields CDR1 MNHEY and CDR2 SMNVEV (reference sequence). The CDR3 covers 14 residues. Trimming took 9 bases from V and 4 from J; bases not matched to a gene: 10. The CDR3 DNA sequence: TGTGCCAGTCATACAGGGGGCAATTGGTACGAGCAGTACTTC. As protein: CASHTGGNWYEQYF.

This clone was observed a single time. The chain couples TRBV29-1 to TRBJ2-1, with 8 nucleotides matching TRBD2. After removal of 5 bases from V and 8 bases from J, the junction contained 5 bases not matched to a gene. The CDR3 runs 12 residues. CDR1 and CDR2 (germline): SQVTM, ANQGSEA. CDR3 in DNA: TGCAGCGTTCGGAGCGGGAGCGATGAGCAGTTCTTC. Translating it yields CSVRSGSDEQFF.

The CDR3 here is CASSWGLAGEQYF. DNA for the CDR3: TGCGCCAGCAGCTGGGGACTAGCGGGCGAGCAGTACTTC. V is TRBV5-1 and J is TRBJ2-7, with 12 bases matching TRBD2. V lost 3 bases, J lost 6 bases, and 1 base stayed unmatched. This CDR3 has 13 amino acids. Germline V gene data show CDR1 as SGHRS and CDR2 as YFSETQ. The entire variable domain, with the rest obtained from reference TRBV5-1 and TRBJ2-7, is as follows: KAGVTQTPRYLIKTRGQQVTLSCSPISGHRSVSWYQQTPGQGLQFLFEYFSETQRNKGNFPGRFSGRQFSNSRSEMNVSTLELGDSALYLCASSWGLAGEQYFGPGTRLTVT.

This chain joins TRBV2 and TRBJ1-5; no reliable D call. The length of the CDR3 is 14 residues. V was shortened by 8 bases and J by 5 bases, with 16 bases between the two germline ends. Germline-derived CDR1 and CDR2 are SNHLY and FYNNEI. The CDR3, as DNA: TGTGCCAGCTCCGTTGGGTCCCGGGATCAGCCCCAGCATTTT. This translates into CASSVGSRDQPQHF.

J is TRBJ2-7 and V is TRBV10-3; 10 positions agree with TRBD2. From germline, CDR1 is ENHRY and CDR2 SYGVKD. J lost 1 base, V lost 10 bases, and 7 bases had no gene match. The CDR3 runs 14 residues. CDR3 amino acids: CATGGLADSYEQYF. CDR3 DNA sequence: TGTGCCACGGGAGGACTAGCGGATTCCTACGAGCAGTACTTC.

Regarding this clone: The junction departs from the called germline gene at one end, perhaps through a read error. The chain recombines TRBV7-7 with TRBJ2-2; 8 bases map to TRBD2. Germline assignment: CDR1 SSHAT and CDR2 FNYEAQ (reference sequence). The CDR3 is made up of 15 amino acids. The CDR3 reads CASSRSGGNTGELFF. The DNA of the CDR3 is TGTGCTAGCAGCCGAAGCGGGGGGAACACCGGGGAGCTGTTTTTT.

This chain uses TRBV10-2 with TRBJ1-1, with TRBD1 identical over 7 bases. CDR1 and CDR2 from the germline V gene are WSHSY and SAAADI. V shed 10 bases, J shed 3 bases, and the junction held 8 bases outside the gene matches. This CDR3 region has 13 residues. The CDR3 DNA sequence: TGCGCCACCGCGACAGGGTGGGACACTGAAGCTTTCTTT. It is translated as CATATGWDTEAFF.

With respect to this clone: This sample also contains other DNA sequences that code for the same CDR3. The rearrangement uses TRBV27 and TRBJ2-3; no definite D call. Per the germline V gene, CDR1 is MNHEY and CDR2 is SMNVEV (reference sequence). Trimming removed 6 bases at V and 1 base at J, with 14 bases between. The CDR3 extends over 15 amino acids. The DNA for the CDR3 is TGTGCCAGCAGCTTCCCCTCACAAGGCACAGATACGCAGTATTTT. It translates to CASSFPSQGTDTQYF.

The rearrangement uses TRBV5-4 and TRBJ2-1, with 9 positions matching TRBD2. Germline-derived CDR1 and CDR2 are SGHNT and YYREEE (reference sequence). V lost 0 bases to trimming and J lost 10 bases; unmatched junction nucleotides: 11. The CDR3 is made up of 16 amino acids. CDR3 DNA sequence: TGTGCCAGCAGCTTGGGAGGCGGCGGGGGGGCGCGGGAGCAGTTCTTC. Protein sequence: CASSLGGGGGAREQFF.